The clone carrying this T cell receptor beta chain was found a few times. The V gene end was trimmed by 4 bases and the J gene end by 8 bases; junction bases not matched to a gene: 10. Germline V gene lookup returns CDR1 SGHTA and CDR2 FQGNSA. CDR3 length: 14 amino acids. The sample belongs to a study of response to subunit inactivated influenza vaccine. TCRdb reprocessed the RT-PCR reads via MiXCR and lists one record per CDR3 protein. The data contain approximately 500,000 distinct CDR3 sequences, 20% to 25% of them singletons. This sample was also put to use in a study of T cells expressing NK-cell markers. As that study records: For TCR beta, cDNA was produced by 5'RACE template switching with UMIs. With respect to HCMV, most of the eight sequenced donors were seropositive, and one was seronegative. NKG2C+ dominant clonotype frequencies in over 5 donors were roughly 1.0-7.0% of CD8+ T cells. There remained a lack of clarity about HCMV specificity of expanded NKG2C+ T cell clones.

This specimen consisted of CD4+ T cells sorted from PBMCs, obtained roughly 13 days after vaccination. The origin of this receptor is a man in his fifties who received an inactivated influenza vaccine. This chain connects TRBV7-2 to TRBJ1-2; 7 bases match TRBD1. The chain's CDR3 is CASSYSTGELGYTF. The DNA for the CDR3 is TGTGCCAGCAGCTATTCTACAGGGGAGCTGGGCTACACCTTC.